These 15 T cell receptor beta chains came from one sample sequenced in a study of blood T cells in healthy people across ages. A sample-barcoded 5' primer and a J-beta primer mix were used in a second PCR of about 6 to 12 cycles. TCRdb re-derived calls from the 5' RACE reads in MiXCR, one entry per CDR3 protein. The data contain 720,000 or so distinct CDR3 sequences, roughly 43% of them singletons. The sequencing input was blood. Receptors were obtained from a man older than 75 in good health.

This clonotype occurred a few times. The chain employs TRBV2 and TRBJ2-1, with TRBD2 identical over 12 bases. Losses at the gene ends were 5 bases for V and 12 bases for J; bases not matched to a gene: 11. The CDR3 is made up of 15 amino acids. CDR1 and CDR2 (germline): SNHLY, FYNNEI. CDR3 sequence reads: CASSPRETSGGRQFF. In DNA, the CDR3 is TGTGCCAGCAGTCCTCGAGAGACTAGCGGGGGACGGCAGTTCTTC.

This clonotype appeared a few times. The rearrangement links TRBV20-1 to TRBJ1-2; TRBD1 agrees at 11 bases. CDR1 is DFQATT, CDR2 SNEGSKA, per germline (reference sequence). The CDR3 covers 17 residues. After removal of 3 bases from V and 4 bases from J, the junction contained 13 bases not matched to a gene. CDR3 DNA: TGCAGTGCTAGGTCTTTCTCCGGGACAGGGGGGAGCTATGGCTACACCTTC. Amino acids: CSARSFSGTGGSYGYTF.

The chain combines TRBV27 with TRBJ2-3; D possibly corresponds to TRBD1 (5 bases). The CDR3 sequence is 14 residues long. Trimming took off 5 bases at V and 0 bases at J, with 9 bases between the two ends. Germline lookup yields CDR1 MNHEY and CDR2 SMNVEV (reference sequence). In DNA, the CDR3 is TGTGCCAGCAGTCTCAGGGAAAGCACAGATACGCAGTATTTT. Its protein is CASSLRESTDTQYF.

The sample holds a few counts of this clonotype. This chain uses TRBV28 with TRBJ2-3; TRBD2 matches 8 bases. Per the germline V gene, CDR1 is MDHEN and CDR2 is SYDVKM. Losses at the gene ends were 3 bases for V and 2 bases for J; bases not matched to a gene: 10. The CDR3 spans 17 residues. The CDR3 DNA follows: TGTGCCAGCAGTTTGACCCCAGCGGGAGTTTCCACAGATACGCAGTATTTT. This translates into CASSLTPAGVSTDTQYF.

This chain links TRBV20-1 with TRBJ2-5, with TRBD1 matching over 9 bases. V lost 7 bases to trimming and J lost 3 bases; unmatched junction nucleotides: 9. CDR1 and CDR2 from the germline V gene are DFQATT and SNEGSKA (reference sequence). The CDR3 is made up of 14 amino acids. The CDR3 sequence is CSVDLRDREETQYF. In DNA form, the CDR3 reads TGCAGTGTCGATCTCCGGGACAGGGAAGAGACCCAGTACTTC.

The V and J genes are TRBV6-2 or TRBV6-3 and TRBJ2-7; no clear D. This CDR3 is built from 13 residues. Trimming took 6 bases from V and 7 from J, leaving 16 bases between them. CDR1 is MNHEY and CDR2 is SVGEGT in the germline V gene. The CDR3: CASSYLSTGEQYF. The CDR3 nucleotides read TGTGCCAGCAGCTACCTTAGCACGGGTGAGCAGTACTTC.

This chain links TRBV19 with TRBJ2-6, with D possibly matching TRBD1 (7 bases). The CDR3 totals 18 residues. Trimming shortened V by 5 bases and J by 0 bases, and 17 bases separated the two germline ends. Per the germline V gene, CDR1 is LNHDA and CDR2 is SQIVND (reference sequence). The CDR3 DNA follows: TGTGCCAGTAGTCCCCCCGGGGGACAGAGCTCTGGGGCCAACGTCCTGACTTTC. Protein sequence: CASSPPGGQSSGANVLTF.

This clonotype came up a few times. The chain joins TRBV20-1 to TRBJ2-7, with D possibly being TRBD1 or TRBD2 (6 bases each). V dropped 7 bases and J dropped 2 bases, with 15 bases sitting between them. Per the germline V gene, CDR1 is DFQATT and CDR2 is SNEGSKA (reference sequence). The length of the CDR3 is 13 residues. The CDR3 DNA sequence: TGCAGTGACACAGGGACTCAGACCTACGAGCAGTACTTC. Encoded protein: CSDTGTQTYEQYF.

V is TRBV11-3 and J is TRBJ2-1; D is perhaps TRBD2 (5 bases). There are 13 residues in the CDR3. Per the germline V gene, CDR1 is SGHNT and CDR2 is YENEEA. Trimming stripped 5 bases from V and 11 bases from J, with 16 bases between. The CDR3 bases are TGTGCCAGCAGCCACCCGGGAAGGAACCAGCAGTTCTTC. Its translation is CASSHPGRNQQFF.

The chain recombines TRBV7-2 with TRBJ2-1, with 7 bases lining up with TRBD2. Losses at the gene ends were 6 bases for V and 5 bases for J; bases not matched to a gene: 10. The CDR3 contains 15 residues. Per the germline V gene, CDR1 is SGHTA and CDR2 is FQGNSA. CDR3 bases: TGTGCCAGCAGACTACTGGGAGGGCCTAACAATGAGCAGTTCTTC. Translation: CASRLLGGPNNEQFF.

This clonotype was seen only a few times. The V and J genes are TRBV7-2 and TRBJ1-1; tentatively, D is TRBD1 (5 bases). The germline V gene has CDR1 SGHTA and CDR2 FQGNSA. V gave up 0 bases and J gave up 6 bases, with 11 bases separating them. The CDR3 covers 14 residues. CDR3 nucleotides: TGTGCCAGCAGCTTAGCTACCGGGGGTTCTGAAGCTTTCTTT. Protein sequence: CASSLATGGSEAFF.

This clonotype was recorded only once. This chain links TRBV12-3 or TRBV12-4 with TRBJ2-7; TRBD1 matches 9 bases. V lost 6 bases to trimming and J lost 6 bases; unmatched junction nucleotides: 9. The CDR3 is made up of 14 amino acids. The CDR3 loop reads CASRTGTGWSEQYF. The DNA for the CDR3 is TGTGCCAGCAGAACCGGGACAGGGTGGAGCGAGCAGTACTTC.

The V gene is TRBV7-6, the J gene TRBJ2-3, with D tentatively TRBD1 (7 bases). Per germline, CDR1 SGHVS and CDR2 FNYEAQ. CDR3 length: 16 residues. Trimming removed 5 bases at V and 2 bases at J, with 17 bases between. CDR3 sequence: CASSPLGGQYTDTQYF. The CDR3 DNA sequence: TGTGCCAGCAGCCCCCTCGGGGGACAGTACACAGATACGCAGTATTTT. The complete variable domain, with remaining parts taken from reference TRBV7-6 and TRBJ2-3, reads GAGVSQSPRYKVTKRGQDVALRCDPISGHVSLYWYRQALGQGPEFLTYFNYEAQQDKSGLPNDRFSAERPEGSISTLTIQRTEQRDSAMYRCASSPLGGQYTDTQYFGPGTRLTVL.

A remark on this clonotype: Its ends do not fully match the called genes, so a read error is possible. The CDR3, as DNA: TGTGCCTGCAGCCAAGTGACGGATGAAGGAGAGACCCAGTACTTC. This codes for CACSQVTDEGETQYF. This chain joins TRBV4-2 and TRBJ2-7; D not resolved. The last part of the DNA fits TRBJ2-5 better; the J call may be wrong. The CDR3 extends over 15 amino acids. The germline V gene encodes CDR1 LGHNA and CDR2 YNFKEQ.

The chain links TRBV20-1 to TRBJ2-5; D remains unclear. The tail of the sequence fits TRBJ2-7 better, so the J call may be wrong. Germline loops: CDR1 DFQATT, CDR2 SNEGSKA (reference sequence). This CDR3 contains 13 residues. The CDR3 sequence is CSAAPGVLYEQYF. The DNA of the CDR3 is TGCAGTGCCGCCCCTGGGGTTCTTTACGAGCAGTACTTC.